The entry below gives a single T cell receptor beta chain sequence along with its context. The method was immunoSEQ multiplex PCR; TCRdb's version includes in-frame clones alone and lacks a portion of them. The sample lists more than 150,000 clones, 60% to 80% occurring once. This sample is part of a study of blood T cell repertoires in COVID-19. The source material was PBMCs or T cells enriched from blood (not recorded which). The TCR sequence derives from a woman between 45 and 65 years old who had recovered from COVID-19.

The CDR3 nucleotides are TGTGCCAGCAGCCCCCCGGGACAGGGGGCCCCCTATGGCTACACCTTC. Translated: CASSPPGQGAPYGYTF. The genes are TRBV28 and TRBJ1-2, with 12 bases lining up with TRBD1. V was pared by 6 bases and J by 4 bases, with 9 bases of the junction left unmatched. Germline assignment: CDR1 MDHEN and CDR2 SYDVKM. The CDR3 runs to 16 residues.